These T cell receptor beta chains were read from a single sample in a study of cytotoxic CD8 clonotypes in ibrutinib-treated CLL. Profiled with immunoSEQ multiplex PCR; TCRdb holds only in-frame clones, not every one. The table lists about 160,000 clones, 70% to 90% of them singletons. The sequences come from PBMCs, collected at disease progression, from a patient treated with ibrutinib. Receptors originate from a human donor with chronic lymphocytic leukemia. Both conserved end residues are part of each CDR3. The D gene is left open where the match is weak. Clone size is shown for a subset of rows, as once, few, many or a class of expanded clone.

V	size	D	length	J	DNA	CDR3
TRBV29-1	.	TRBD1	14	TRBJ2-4	TGCAGCGTTCCGACAGGGGCGGACAAAAACATTCAGTACTTC	CSVPTGADKNIQYF
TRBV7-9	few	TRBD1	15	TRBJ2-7	TGTGCCAGCAGCCGCAGGGACAGCCCGATCTACGAGCAGTACTTC	CASSRRDSPIYEQYF
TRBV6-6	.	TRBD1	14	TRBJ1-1	TGTGCCAGCGGTAGGGGACAGGGGAACACTGAAGCTTTCTTT	CASGRGQGNTEAFF
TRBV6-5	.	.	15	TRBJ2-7	TGTGCCAGCAGCCTTGGGGGGCGCAGAATCCACGAGCAGTACTTC	CASSLGGRRIHEQYF
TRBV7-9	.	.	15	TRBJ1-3	TGTGCCAGCAGCTTGCCTGGCAGGGCGGGAAACACCATATATTTT	CASSLPGRAGNTIYF
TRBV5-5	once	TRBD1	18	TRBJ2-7	TGTGCCAGCAGCTTGCTTTTCGGCGGACACGACAGGGGCTACGAGCAGTACTTC	CASSLLFGGHDRGYEQYF
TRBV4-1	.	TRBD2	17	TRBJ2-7	TGCGCCAGCAGCCAAGTTGGGTTAGCGGGAGAAGCCTACGAGCAGTACTTC	CASSQVGLAGEAYEQYF
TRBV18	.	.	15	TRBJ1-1	TGTGCCAGCTCACCAGAAGACAGAGGAGGATTTGAAGCTTTCTTT	CASSPEDRGGFEAFF
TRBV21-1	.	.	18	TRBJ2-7	TGTGCCAGCAGCAAAAAGGGGAATTACAGGGAGGCTCGCTACGAGCAGTACTTC	CASSKKGNYREARYEQYF
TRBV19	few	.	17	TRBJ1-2	TGTGCCAGTAGTATACAGTCCGACACTTGGGCTAACTATGGCTACACCTTC	CASSIQSDTWANYGYTF
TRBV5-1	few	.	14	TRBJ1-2	TGCGCCAGCAGCTTGTCCAGGGGAATTGACGGCTACACCTTC	CASSLSRGIDGYTF
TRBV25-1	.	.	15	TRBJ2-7	TGTGCCAGCAGTGTCCTCATCCCCAGGGCGGGGGAGCAGTACTTC	CASSVLIPRAGEQYF
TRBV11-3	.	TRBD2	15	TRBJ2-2	TGTGCCAGCAGCGGTGCGGGAGGCTACACCGGGGAGCTGTTTTTT	CASSGAGGYTGELFF
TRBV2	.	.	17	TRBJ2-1	TGTGCCAGCAGTGAAGCCGTCATCAGGGTCCCCTACAATGAGCAGTTCTTC	CASSEAVIRVPYNEQFF
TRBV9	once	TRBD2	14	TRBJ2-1	TGTGCCAGCAGCCCCCGGACTAGCGTAAATGAGCAGTTCTTC	CASSPRTSVNEQFF
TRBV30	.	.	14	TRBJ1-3	TGTGCCTGGAGTGAAAGGGGGTCTGGAAACACCATATATTTT	CAWSERGSGNTIYF
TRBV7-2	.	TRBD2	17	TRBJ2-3	TGTGCCAGCAGCACCTGGAATAGCGGGAGGGCAACAGATACGCAGTATTTT	CASSTWNSGRATDTQYF
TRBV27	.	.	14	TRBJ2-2	TGTGCCAGCAGTCCGACTCCGAACACCGGGGAGCTGTTTTTT	CASSPTPNTGELFF
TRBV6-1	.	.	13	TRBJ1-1	TGTGCCAGCACCCCTGACAAACACACTGAAGCTTTCTTT	CASTPDKHTEAFF
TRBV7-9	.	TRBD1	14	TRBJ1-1	TGTGCCAGCAGCTTAATGCAGGGGGGCACTGAAGCTTTCTTT	CASSLMQGGTEAFF
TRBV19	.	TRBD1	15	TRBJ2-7	TGTGCCAGTCGAGGTGAGGGGGCGAGGTCATACGAGCAGTACTTC	CASRGEGARSYEQYF
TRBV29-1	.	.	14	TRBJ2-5	TGCAGCGTTGCTGAGTCTCAGAAGGGAGAGACCCAGTACTTC	CSVAESQKGETQYF
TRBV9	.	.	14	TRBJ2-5	TGTGCCAGCAGCCCAGTTGGGGTGCGAGAGACCCAGTACTTC	CASSPVGVRETQYF
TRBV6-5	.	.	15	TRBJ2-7	TGTGCCAGCAGTTCCCCTAGGCCCCGGGACTACGAGCAGTACTTC	CASSSPRPRDYEQYF
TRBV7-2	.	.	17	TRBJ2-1	TGTGCCAGCAGCCCGAACCTCCTAGCGTCCAACTACAATGAGCAGTTCTTC	CASSPNLLASNYNEQFF
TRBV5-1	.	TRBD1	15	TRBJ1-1	TGCGCCAGCAGCCCGAACAGGGGCCGAAACACTGAAGCTTTCTTT	CASSPNRGRNTEAFF
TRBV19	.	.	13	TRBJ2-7	TGTGCCAGTAGTATTGGGCAGAAGTACGAGCAGTACTTC	CASSIGQKYEQYF
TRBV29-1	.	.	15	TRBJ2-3	TGCAGCGTTGATGGCTTGGGCGGGGGCACAGATACGCAGTATTTT	CSVDGLGGGTDTQYF
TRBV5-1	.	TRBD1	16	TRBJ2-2	TGCGCCAGCAGCACGAAACCGGGACAGGGGCCCGGGGAGCTGTTTTTT	CASSTKPGQGPGELFF
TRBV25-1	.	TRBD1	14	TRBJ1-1	TGTGCCAGCACGCAGGGGGGGTCGAACACTGAAGCTTTCTTT	CASTQGGSNTEAFF
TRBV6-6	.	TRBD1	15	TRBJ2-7	TGTGCCAGCAGTTGGTCTCGACAGGGGACCTACGAGCAGTACTTC	CASSWSRQGTYEQYF
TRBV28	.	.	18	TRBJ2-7	TGTGCCAGCAGCCCCAGCCCAGTAGTAGTAGCCCTCTCCTACGAGCAGTACTTC	CASSPSPVVVALSYEQYF
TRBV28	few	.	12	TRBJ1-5	TGTGCCAGCAGGACCTCCAATCAGCCCCAGCATTTT	CASRTSNQPQHF
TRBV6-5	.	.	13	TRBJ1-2	TGTGCCAGCAGTTCACAGAATAACTATGGCTACACCTTC	CASSSQNNYGYTF
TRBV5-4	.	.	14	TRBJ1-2	TGTGCCAGCAGCTTGGTTAAAGCGAACTATGGCTACACCTTC	CASSLVKANYGYTF
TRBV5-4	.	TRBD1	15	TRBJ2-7	TGTGCCAGCAGCTTAGACAGGGGAAGCTCCTACGAGCAGTACTTC	CASSLDRGSSYEQYF
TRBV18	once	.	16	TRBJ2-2	TGTGCCAGCTCACCCAGGGTCCTAGCGAACACCGGGGAGCTGTTTTTT	CASSPRVLANTGELFF
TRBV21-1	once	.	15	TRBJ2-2	TGTGCCAGCAGCCCTGCGAAATCTTACACCGGGGAGCTGTTTTTT	CASSPAKSYTGELFF
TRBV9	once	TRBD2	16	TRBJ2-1	TGTGCCAGCAGCGCCCGCCTAGCGGGAGTATACAATGAGCAGTTCTTC	CASSARLAGVYNEQFF
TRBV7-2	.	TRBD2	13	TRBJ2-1	TGTGCCAGCAGCTTAACTAGCGGGAGCACGGGGTTCTTC	CASSLTSGSTGFF
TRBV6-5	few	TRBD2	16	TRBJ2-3	TGTGCCAGCAGTTTGGGACTAGCGGGTTACCCGGATACGCAGTATTTT	CASSLGLAGYPDTQYF
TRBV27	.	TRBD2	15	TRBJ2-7	TGTGCCAGCAGTTTATCGCGGGGAGGGCCGCGCGAGCAGTACTTC	CASSLSRGGPREQYF
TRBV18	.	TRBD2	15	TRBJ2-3	TGTGCCAGCCGCTCCAGGACTAGCGCAACAGATACGCAGTATTTT	CASRSRTSATDTQYF
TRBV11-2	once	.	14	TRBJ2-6	TGTGCCAGCAGCTCCCTTGCTGGGGCCAACGTCCTGACTTTC	CASSSLAGANVLTF
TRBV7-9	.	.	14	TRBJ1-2	TGTGCCAGCAGCTTAGACGTGAAGGGGTTGGGCTACACCTTC	CASSLDVKGLGYTF
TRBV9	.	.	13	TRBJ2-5	TGTGCCAGCAGCGCGGAGTTGCAAGAGACCCAGTACTTC	CASSAELQETQYF
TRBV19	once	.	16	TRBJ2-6	TGTGCCAGTACCAAGGATGGGACCTCTGGGGCCAACGTCCTGACTTTC	CASTKDGTSGANVLTF
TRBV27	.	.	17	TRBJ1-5	TGTGCCAGCAGCGTACGTCAAACGGGGGCGCTGAATCAGCCCCAGCATTTT	CASSVRQTGALNQPQHF
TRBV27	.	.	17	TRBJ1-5	TGTGCCAGCAGTTTAGATGGGCAGGGTCTCGGCAATCAGCCCCAGCATTTT	CASSLDGQGLGNQPQHF
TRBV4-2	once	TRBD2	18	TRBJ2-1	TGTGCCAGCAGCCCAAAAGGAGAAAGCGGGAGGGATTACAATGAGCAGTTCTTC	CASSPKGESGRDYNEQFF
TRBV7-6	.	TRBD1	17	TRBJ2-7	TGTGCCAGCAGCTCCGGGTCGGGACAGGCCTTTTCCTACGAGCAGTACTTC	CASSSGSGQAFSYEQYF
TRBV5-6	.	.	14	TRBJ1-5	TGTGCCAGCAGCTTAGGGGGTTTAACACAGCCCCAGCATTTT	CASSLGGLTQPQHF
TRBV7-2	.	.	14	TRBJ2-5	TGTGCCAGCAGCTTGGGGGACGAGGGTTCGGCCCAGTACTTC	CASSLGDEGSAQYF
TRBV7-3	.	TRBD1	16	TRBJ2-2	TGTGCCAGCAGCCCCTTCCCCAGGGGGCGCACCGGGGAGCTGTTTTTT	CASSPFPRGRTGELFF
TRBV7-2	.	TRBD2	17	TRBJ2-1	TGTGCCAGCAGCTTCCGGCCTCGCGGGAGTTTATACAATGAGCAGTTCTTC	CASSFRPRGSLYNEQFF
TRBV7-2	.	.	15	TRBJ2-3	TGTGCCAGCAGCTCACGGTCGGGTTACGCAGATACGCAGTATTTT	CASSSRSGYADTQYF
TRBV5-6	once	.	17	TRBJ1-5	TGTGCCAGCAGCTCGAGGGGGGTCAGGGTAAGCAATCAGCCCCAGCATTTT	CASSSRGVRVSNQPQHF